A single TCR beta chain is shown here with its context. Its antigen is unknown. This record belongs to a study of vaccination and CD4 T cells after COVID-19. General study points: Convalescent patients had a median roughly 85% of post-vaccine SARS-CoV-2-reactive clones that were detected only after vaccination, not before it.

An Oncomine TCR Beta short-read assay was used to sequence the DNA from cultured CD4+ T cells. Extraction of genomic DNA was performed on cultured CD4+ T cells. TCRdb called the PCR reads again in MiXCR, with one record for every CDR3 protein. The sample lists fewer than 15,000 distinct CDR3 sequences; about 56% were seen once. Germline V gene lookup returns CDR1 DFQATT and CDR2 SNEGSKA (reference sequence). The CDR3 runs to 15 residues. J lost 4 bases, V lost 5 bases, and 10 bases had no gene match. Sample treatment: roughly ten-day PBMC culture with coronavirus spike peptide pools or control peptides (ViraFEST assay). Researchers reported culturing approximately 2 million PBMCs per well with about 9.4 IU/ml IL-2 and approximately 9.4 ug/ml peptide pools.

The receptor was isolated from a human donor who had recovered from COVID-19. The sample taken for sequencing was CD4+ T cells from blood, cultured in vitro. The rearrangement uses TRBV20-1 and TRBJ2-3; TRBD1 matches at 9 bases. The CDR3 sequence: CSASSGTGTSDTQYF. CDR3 coding DNA: TGCAGTGCTTCCTCCGGGACAGGGACTTCAGATACGCAGTATTTT.